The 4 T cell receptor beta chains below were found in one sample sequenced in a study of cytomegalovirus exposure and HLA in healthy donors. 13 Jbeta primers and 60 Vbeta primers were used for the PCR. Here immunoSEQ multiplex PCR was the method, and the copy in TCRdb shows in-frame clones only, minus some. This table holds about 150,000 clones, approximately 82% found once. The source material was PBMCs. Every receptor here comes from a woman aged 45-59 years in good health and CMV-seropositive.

CDR3 protein: CAFGNRGFGYGYTF. For the CDR3, the DNA is TGTGCTTTTGGGAACAGGGGCTTCGGCTATGGCTACACCTTC. The V gene is TRBV30, the J gene TRBJ1-2, with 7 bases lining up with TRBD1. This CDR3 has 14 residues. Germline CDR1 and CDR2: GTSNPN and SVGIG (reference sequence).

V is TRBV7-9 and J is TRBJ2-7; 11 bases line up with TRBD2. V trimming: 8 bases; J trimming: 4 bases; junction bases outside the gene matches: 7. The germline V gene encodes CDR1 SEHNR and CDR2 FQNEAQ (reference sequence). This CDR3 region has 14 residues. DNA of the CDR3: TGTGCCAGCTCCTATAGCGGGGGGGCATACGAGCAGTACTTC. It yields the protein CASSYSGGAYEQYF.

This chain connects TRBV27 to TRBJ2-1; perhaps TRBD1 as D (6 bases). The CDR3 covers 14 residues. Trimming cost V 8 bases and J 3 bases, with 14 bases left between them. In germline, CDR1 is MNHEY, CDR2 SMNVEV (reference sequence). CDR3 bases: TGTGCCAGCGCCCCAGGGGTCAGCTACAATGAGCAGTTCTTC. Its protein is CASAPGVSYNEQFF.

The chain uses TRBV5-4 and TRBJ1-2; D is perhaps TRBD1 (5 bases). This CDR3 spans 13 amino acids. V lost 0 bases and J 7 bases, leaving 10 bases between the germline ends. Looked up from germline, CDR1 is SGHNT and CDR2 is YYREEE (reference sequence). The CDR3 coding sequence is TGTGCCAGCAGCTTGGAAGGGGTTGGTGGCTACACCTTC. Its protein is CASSLEGVGGYTF. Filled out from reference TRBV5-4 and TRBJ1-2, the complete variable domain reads ETGVTQSPTHLIKTRGQQVTLRCSSQSGHNTVSWYQQALGQGPQFIFQYYREEENGRGNFPPRFSGLQFPNYSSELNVNALELDDSALYLCASSLEGVGGYTFGSGTRLTVV.